Listed below are T cell receptor beta chains from one sample, sequenced in a study of cytomegalovirus exposure and HLA in healthy donors. Sequencing was performed with immunoSEQ multiplex PCR; in TCRdb, only in-frame clones are kept and a portion is missing. The data show 150,000 to 200,000 clones, with 83% seen just once and roughly 4.5% held by the top ten. The sequenced sample was PBMCs. The receptors shown here come from a man between 45 and 60 years old in good health and CMV-seropositive. The CDR3 runs from the conserved cysteine through the conserved F or W. Fields, in order: CDR3 protein, CDR3 DNA, V gene, D gene, CDR3 length, J gene, clone size. A D gene is named only where the DNA matches it firmly. Only part of the rows carry a size: once, few, many, or a class if the clone is expanded.

CDR3 protein: CATSTGTRLHEQFF
CDR3 DNA: TGTGCCACCAGCACCGGGACTAGACTTCATGAGCAGTTCTTC
V gene: TRBV15
D gene: TRBD2
CDR3 length: 14
J gene: TRBJ2-1
clone size: -

CDR3 protein: CATALAYSYNEQFF
CDR3 DNA: TGTGCCACCGCCCTGGCTTACTCCTACAATGAGCAGTTCTTC
V gene: TRBV28
D gene: -
CDR3 length: 14
J gene: TRBJ2-1
clone size: -

CDR3 protein: CASSQDQRGSYNEQFF
CDR3 DNA: TGCGCCAGCAGCCAAGATCAGCGGGGGAGTTACAATGAGCAGTTCTTC
V gene: TRBV4-1
D gene: TRBD2
CDR3 length: 16
J gene: TRBJ2-1
clone size: -

CDR3 protein: CASSLSTDTQYF
CDR3 DNA: TGTGCCAGCAGCCTCAGCACAGATACGCAGTATTTT
V gene: TRBV28
D gene: -
CDR3 length: 12
J gene: TRBJ2-3
clone size: -

CDR3 protein: CASSGGQAHSNSPLHF
CDR3 DNA: TGCGCCAGCAGCGGAGGACAGGCCCACAGTAATTCACCCCTCCACTTT
V gene: TRBV5-1
D gene: TRBD1
CDR3 length: 16
J gene: TRBJ1-6
clone size: -

CDR3 protein: CASSPLGTDNEQFF
CDR3 DNA: TGTGCCAGCTCACCACTAGGGACAGACAATGAGCAGTTCTTC
V gene: TRBV18
D gene: TRBD1
CDR3 length: 14
J gene: TRBJ2-1
clone size: -

CDR3 protein: CASSLAARITGELFF
CDR3 DNA: TGTGCCAGCAGCTTGGCCGCCAGGATTACCGGGGAGCTGTTTTTT
V gene: TRBV5-4
D gene: -
CDR3 length: 15
J gene: TRBJ2-2
clone size: -

CDR3 protein: CASSNGQGAPGYIEKLFF
CDR3 DNA: TGCGCCAGCAGCAACGGACAGGGGGCGCCTGGGTACATTGAAAAACTGTTTTTT
V gene: TRBV5-1
D gene: TRBD1
CDR3 length: 18
J gene: TRBJ1-4
clone size: -

CDR3 protein: CASRPASGLAYEQYF
CDR3 DNA: TGTGCCAGCAGGCCGGCCTCGGGTCTGGCCTACGAGCAGTACTTC
V gene: TRBV2
D gene: -
CDR3 length: 15
J gene: TRBJ2-7
clone size: -

CDR3 protein: CASSGTTSSGSYEQYF
CDR3 DNA: TGTGCCAGTAGTGGGACCACTTCTAGCGGGTCCTACGAGCAGTACTTC
V gene: TRBV19
D gene: TRBD2
CDR3 length: 16
J gene: TRBJ2-7
clone size: -

CDR3 protein: CASSYSSLAGWETQYF
CDR3 DNA: TGTGCCAGCAGTTACTCGAGTCTAGCGGGGTGGGAGACCCAGTACTTC
V gene: TRBV6-5
D gene: TRBD2
CDR3 length: 16
J gene: TRBJ2-5
clone size: -

CDR3 protein: CASSLAPTGTNEKLFF
CDR3 DNA: TGCGCCAGCAGCTTGGCACCCACAGGGACTAATGAAAAACTGTTTTTT
V gene: TRBV5-1
D gene: -
CDR3 length: 16
J gene: TRBJ1-4
clone size: -

CDR3 protein: CATEGTGILNTEAFF
CDR3 DNA: TGTGCCACCGAGGGGACAGGGATTTTGAACACTGAAGCTTTCTTT
V gene: TRBV28
D gene: TRBD1
CDR3 length: 15
J gene: TRBJ1-1
clone size: -

CDR3 protein: CASTFTQDSGLGGYTF
CDR3 DNA: TGTGCCAGCACCTTTACCCAGGACAGCGGCCTGGGAGGCTACACCTTC
V gene: TRBV7-9
D gene: -
CDR3 length: 16
J gene: TRBJ1-2
clone size: few

CDR3 protein: CASSVTGTKLFF
CDR3 DNA: TGTGCCAGCAGTGTCACAGGGACAAAACTGTTTTTT
V gene: TRBV28
D gene: -
CDR3 length: 12
J gene: TRBJ1-4
clone size: -

CDR3 protein: CAVLVSSYNSPLHF
CDR3 DNA: TGTGCCGTCCTAGTTAGCTCCTATAATTCACCCCTCCACTTT
V gene: TRBV6-1
D gene: -
CDR3 length: 14
J gene: TRBJ1-6
clone size: -

CDR3 protein: CASSGPGQFTGELFF
CDR3 DNA: TGTGCCAGCAGCGGACCGGGACAGTTCACCGGGGAGCTGTTTTTT
V gene: TRBV9
D gene: TRBD1
CDR3 length: 15
J gene: TRBJ2-2
clone size: -

CDR3 protein: CASTAGDLLETQYF
CDR3 DNA: TGTGCCAGCACCGCAGGGGACCTGCTCGAGACCCAGTACTTC
V gene: TRBV9
D gene: -
CDR3 length: 14
J gene: TRBJ2-5
clone size: -

CDR3 protein: CASSFGGSETQYF
CDR3 DNA: TGTGCCAGCAGCTTCGGAGGGTCCGAGACCCAGTACTTC
V gene: TRBV11-2
D gene: -
CDR3 length: 13
J gene: TRBJ2-5
clone size: -

CDR3 protein: CASSFDRNEKLFF
CDR3 DNA: TGTGCCAGCAGTTTTGACAGAAATGAAAAACTGTTTTTT
V gene: TRBV28
D gene: -
CDR3 length: 13
J gene: TRBJ1-4
clone size: -

CDR3 protein: CASSFSGETQYF
CDR3 DNA: TGTGCCAGCAGCTTTTCGGGGGAGACCCAGTACTTC
V gene: TRBV7-2
D gene: -
CDR3 length: 12
J gene: TRBJ2-5
clone size: -

CDR3 protein: CAFRDRESIIEKLFF
CDR3 DNA: TGTGCCTTCCGGGACAGGGAAAGTATTATTGAAAAACTGTTTTTT
V gene: TRBV30
D gene: TRBD1
CDR3 length: 15
J gene: TRBJ1-4
clone size: -

CDR3 protein: CASSLASSYEQYF
CDR3 DNA: TGTGCCAGCAGCTTAGCTAGCTCCTACGAGCAGTACTTC
V gene: TRBV7-8
D gene: -
CDR3 length: 13
J gene: TRBJ2-7
clone size: -

CDR3 protein: CATRTSGEYEQYF
CDR3 DNA: TGCGCCACCCGGACTAGCGGAGAATACGAGCAGTACTTC
V gene: TRBV4-1
D gene: TRBD2
CDR3 length: 13
J gene: TRBJ2-7
clone size: few

CDR3 protein: CASSLAGGYGYTF
CDR3 DNA: TGTGCCAGCAGCTTGGCCGGGGGCTATGGCTACACCTTC
V gene: TRBV5-6
D gene: -
CDR3 length: 13
J gene: TRBJ1-2
clone size: -

CDR3 protein: CASSLGTGYEQYF
CDR3 DNA: TGTGCCAGCAGCCTCGGGACAGGCTACGAGCAGTACTTC
V gene: TRBV7-2
D gene: TRBD1
CDR3 length: 13
J gene: TRBJ2-7
clone size: -

CDR3 protein: CASSYSILAEYNEQFF
CDR3 DNA: TGTGCCAGCAGTTACTCCATCCTAGCGGAATACAATGAGCAGTTCTTC
V gene: TRBV6-5
D gene: TRBD2
CDR3 length: 16
J gene: TRBJ2-1
clone size: -

CDR3 protein: CSVVLGASYEQYF
CDR3 DNA: TGCAGCGTTGTACTGGGGGCGAGCTACGAGCAGTACTTC
V gene: TRBV29-1
D gene: -
CDR3 length: 13
J gene: TRBJ2-7
clone size: few

CDR3 protein: CASSPGLTGLYGYTF
CDR3 DNA: TGTGCCAGCAGCCCGGGACTCACGGGCCTTTATGGCTACACCTTC
V gene: TRBV6-5
D gene: -
CDR3 length: 15
J gene: TRBJ1-2
clone size: -

CDR3 protein: CASSTTGTGSNQPQHF
CDR3 DNA: TGTGCCAGCAGTACTACCGGGACAGGGTCGAATCAGCCCCAGCATTTT
V gene: TRBV28
D gene: TRBD1
CDR3 length: 16
J gene: TRBJ1-5
clone size: -

CDR3 protein: CASSMGQLNTEAFF
CDR3 DNA: TGCGCCAGCAGCATGGGACAGCTAAACACTGAAGCTTTCTTT
V gene: TRBV5-1
D gene: TRBD1
CDR3 length: 14
J gene: TRBJ1-1
clone size: -

CDR3 protein: CASSQEWSTGETQYF
CDR3 DNA: TGCGCCAGCAGCCAAGAATGGAGCACAGGAGAGACCCAGTACTTC
V gene: TRBV4-1
D gene: -
CDR3 length: 15
J gene: TRBJ2-5
clone size: -

CDR3 protein: CSETQTTEAFF
CDR3 DNA: TGCAGCGAGACACAAACCACTGAAGCTTTCTTT
V gene: TRBV29-1
D gene: -
CDR3 length: 11
J gene: TRBJ1-1
clone size: -

CDR3 protein: CASRVDSYTEAFF
CDR3 DNA: TGCGCCAGCAGGGTTGACAGTTACACTGAAGCTTTCTTT
V gene: TRBV5-1
D gene: -
CDR3 length: 13
J gene: TRBJ1-1
clone size: -

CDR3 protein: CASRPGGWETQYF
CDR3 DNA: TGTGCCAGCAGACCAGGGGGCTGGGAGACCCAGTACTTC
V gene: TRBV7-2
D gene: TRBD1
CDR3 length: 13
J gene: TRBJ2-5
clone size: -

CDR3 protein: CASSKGLARDTQYF
CDR3 DNA: TGTGCCAGCAGTAAAGGACTAGCACGAGATACGCAGTATTTT
V gene: TRBV27
D gene: TRBD2
CDR3 length: 14
J gene: TRBJ2-3
clone size: -

CDR3 protein: CASSYFSTENGYTF
CDR3 DNA: TGTGCCAGCAGTTATTTTTCGACAGAAAATGGCTACACCTTC
V gene: TRBV6-6
D gene: -
CDR3 length: 14
J gene: TRBJ1-2
clone size: -

CDR3 protein: CASSVSRTTAQETQYF
CDR3 DNA: TGTGCCAGCAGCGTGAGTCGGACTACTGCACAAGAGACCCAGTACTTC
V gene: TRBV9
D gene: -
CDR3 length: 16
J gene: TRBJ2-5
clone size: -

CDR3 protein: CASSAQDYEQYF
CDR3 DNA: TGTGCCAGCAGTGCTCAGGACTACGAGCAGTACTTC
V gene: TRBV2
D gene: -
CDR3 length: 12
J gene: TRBJ2-7
clone size: -

CDR3 protein: CASSIGSGLAVTDTQYF
CDR3 DNA: TGTGCCAGTAGTATAGGTTCAGGACTAGCGGTTACAGATACGCAGTATTTT
V gene: TRBV19
D gene: TRBD2
CDR3 length: 17
J gene: TRBJ2-3
clone size: -

CDR3 protein: CASSFSSQGSVEQYF
CDR3 DNA: TGTGCCAGCAGTTTTTCATCACAGGGCTCGGTCGAGCAGTACTTC
V gene: TRBV27
D gene: -
CDR3 length: 15
J gene: TRBJ2-7
clone size: -

CDR3 protein: CASGMAGSSYEQYF
CDR3 DNA: TGTGCCAGCGGGATGGCGGGGAGCTCCTACGAGCAGTACTTC
V gene: TRBV6-5
D gene: -
CDR3 length: 14
J gene: TRBJ2-7
clone size: once

CDR3 protein: CASISAPGRGNEKLFF
CDR3 DNA: TGTGCCAGTATCTCCGCCCCGGGACGGGGGAATGAAAAACTGTTTTTT
V gene: TRBV19
D gene: -
CDR3 length: 16
J gene: TRBJ1-4
clone size: few

CDR3 protein: CAWSPGGGGGNTIYF
CDR3 DNA: TGTGCCTGGAGTCCAGGGGGCGGTGGTGGAAACACCATATATTTT
V gene: TRBV30
D gene: TRBD1
CDR3 length: 15
J gene: TRBJ1-3
clone size: once

CDR3 protein: CASSTGTSGTYEQYF
CDR3 DNA: TGCGCCAGCAGCACCGGGACTAGCGGCACCTACGAGCAGTACTTC
V gene: TRBV5-1
D gene: TRBD2
CDR3 length: 15
J gene: TRBJ2-7
clone size: -

CDR3 protein: CASSEMSLTYNEQFF
CDR3 DNA: TGCGCCAGCAGTGAAATGAGCCTCACCTACAATGAGCAGTTCTTC
V gene: TRBV10-1
D gene: -
CDR3 length: 15
J gene: TRBJ2-1
clone size: -

CDR3 protein: CASSLWGGSYGYTF
CDR3 DNA: TGCGCCAGCAGCTTGTGGGGGGGTAGCTATGGCTACACCTTC
V gene: TRBV5-1
D gene: -
CDR3 length: 14
J gene: TRBJ1-2
clone size: -

CDR3 protein: CASSENTLEADTQYF
CDR3 DNA: TGTGCCAGCAGTGAAAATACGCTAGAGGCAGATACGCAGTATTTT
V gene: TRBV6-1
D gene: -
CDR3 length: 15
J gene: TRBJ2-3
clone size: few